The rows below give T cell receptor beta chains drawn from one sample of a study of T cells in Graves' hyperthyroidism and ophthalmopathy. TCRdb passed the multiplex PCR reads through MiXCR, listing each CDR3 protein once. The sample has 500,000 to 600,000 distinct CDR3 sequences, nearly 20% seen once. Input material: blood. All receptors derive from a man aged 40-50 years with Graves' ophthalmopathy. Each CDR3 is given with its conserved first and last residue. D genes are given only for firm matches. Clone size, where shown, is once, few, many, or a class for clones that have expanded.

TRBJ1-5,TRBV6-1,-,-,15,TGTGCCAGCAGGCCGTCCGGGACCCAGAATCAGCCCCAGCATTTT,CASRPSGTQNQPQHF
TRBJ1-3,TRBV2,-,-,15,TGTGCCAGCAGCAAGGGGGGAAAGGATGGAAACACCATATATTTT,CASSKGGKDGNTIYF
TRBJ2-7,TRBV12-3/TRBV12-4,-,few,11,TGTGCCAGCAGTTTGCAGGGCGAGCAGTACTTC,CASSLQGEQYF
TRBJ2-3,TRBV6-5,TRBD1,few,16,TGTGCCAGCAGTTACTTAGGGGGCCTCAACACAGATACGCAGTATTTT,CASSYLGGLNTDTQYF
TRBJ1-2,TRBV4-3,-,-,11,TGCGCCAGCTGGAGTGAATATGGCTACACCTTC,CASWSEYGYTF
TRBJ2-2,TRBV3-1,-,many,14,TGTGCCAGCAGCCAAGGGCGGAACACCGGGGAGCTGTTTTTT,CASSQGRNTGELFF
TRBJ1-6,TRBV6-2/TRBV6-3,-,many,20,TGTGCCAGCAGTTACTCGAGGGACACCGATTGGAGGGGCTATAATTCACCCCTCCACTTT,CASSYSRDTDWRGYNSPLHF
TRBJ2-5,TRBV28,-,-,13,TGTGCCAGCAGGCCGGGAGCCGAAGAGACCCAGTACTTC,CASRPGAEETQYF
TRBJ2-3,TRBV12-3/TRBV12-4,TRBD2,many,16,TGTGCCAGCAGTTTGACTAGCGGGGGGGTGACAGATACGCAGTATTTT,CASSLTSGGVTDTQYF
TRBJ2-1,TRBV4-2,-,-,16,TGTGCCAGCAGCCGTATCACAGGAGCTAATCTGAATGAGCAGTTCTTC,CASSRITGANLNEQFF
TRBJ1-5,TRBV7-8,TRBD1,-,14,TGTGCCAGCAGCTTAGGGGAGGGGGCCCAGCCCCAGCATTTT,CASSLGEGAQPQHF
TRBJ1-2,TRBV28,-,many,10,TGTGCCAGCAGTTTTGATGGCTACACCTTC,CASSFDGYTF
TRBJ1-2,TRBV28,-,many,15,TGTGCCAGCAGTCCCTCGCCAACAGTAAACTATGGCTACACCTTC,CASSPSPTVNYGYTF
TRBJ2-4,TRBV28,-,many,14,TGTGCCACCGCTTCCCCGTTAGCCAAAAACATTCAGTACTTC,CATASPLAKNIQYF
TRBJ2-7,TRBV28,TRBD2,many,14,TGTGCCAGCAGTTTGCTAGCGGGAGTGACCGAGCAGTACTTC,CASSLLAGVTEQYF
TRBJ2-2,TRBV7-8,TRBD1,many,17,TGTGCCAGCAGCTCCACCGGGACAGGGGCCGACACCGGGGAGCTGTTTTTT,CASSSTGTGADTGELFF
TRBJ2-1,TRBV12-3/TRBV12-4,TRBD1,many,16,TGTGCCAGCAGTTTAGCGCGGGCAGGGGGCTACAATGAGCAGTTCTTC,CASSLARAGGYNEQFF
TRBJ1-5,TRBV11-2,-,few,16,TGTGCCAGCAGCTTAGCGGGCGGGCTTAGCAATCAGCCCCAGCATTTT,CASSLAGGLSNQPQHF
TRBJ2-7,TRBV7-8,TRBD1,few,15,TGTGCCAGCAGCTTGGGGGACAGTTCTACCTACGAGCAGTACTTC,CASSLGDSSTYEQYF
TRBJ2-3,TRBV28,-,few,16,TGTGCCAGCAGGGGCTCGGGGGGCAGTCTCACAGATACGCAGTATTTT,CASRGSGGSLTDTQYF
TRBJ1-5,TRBV28,-,many,14,TGTGCCAGCACCAAGGGGGGTAGCAATCAGCCCCAGCATTTT,CASTKGGSNQPQHF
TRBJ2-7,TRBV4-3,TRBD2,few,15,TGCGCCAGCAGCCAAGATCAGCTAGCGGGAGGGGAGCAGTACTTC,CASSQDQLAGGEQYF
TRBJ1-5,TRBV3-1,-,-,15,TGTGCCAGCAGCCCCGGGACACATAGCAATCAGCCCCAGCATTTT,CASSPGTHSNQPQHF
TRBJ1-1,TRBV18,TRBD1,many,14,TGTGCCAGCTCACGGACAGGAATAAACACTGAAGCTTTCTTT,CASSRTGINTEAFF
TRBJ2-7,TRBV20-1,TRBD1,many,15,TGCAGTGCTAGACCCGGGACAGGGGAAGGCTACGAGCAGTACTTC,CSARPGTGEGYEQYF
TRBJ2-2,TRBV5-5,-,few,13,TGTGCCAGCAGCCGGGTGGGAACCGGGGAGCTGTTTTTT,CASSRVGTGELFF
TRBJ2-3,TRBV7-9,TRBD2,few,14,TGTGCCAGCCACACTAGCGGGGGCACAGATACGCAGTATTTT,CASHTSGGTDTQYF
TRBJ2-1,TRBV24-1,TRBD2,-,14,TGTGCCACCAAAGCAGAAGCGGGAGTCCATGAGCAGTTCTTC,CATKAEAGVHEQFF